A single sample is the source of the 27 T cell receptor beta chains below, sequenced in a study of Graves' ophthalmopathy and Graves' hyperthyroidism. RNA transcripts yielded amplified TCR beta CDR3 regions. The workflow started with a first-round RT-PCR run with HTBI primers and then moved on to a second-round multiplex PCR. Each CDR3 protein is one row after TCRdb ran MiXCR on the multiplex PCR reads. The sample yields some 410,000 distinct CDR3 sequences, roughly 20% seen once. Sample: peripheral blood. Receptors were obtained from a woman under 30 with stable Graves' hyperthyroidism.

This clonotype was detected ten times or more. The CDR3 loop reads CASRLVGPSYEQYF. The CDR3 coding sequence is TGTGCCAGCAGACTCGTGGGGCCGTCCTACGAGCAGTACTTC. V is TRBV28 and J is TRBJ2-7; D is possibly TRBD1 (5 bases). Germline assignment: CDR1 MDHEN and CDR2 SYDVKM. This CDR3 region has 14 residues. V lost 6 bases to trimming and J lost 1 base, with 13 bases between them.

This clonotype appeared a few times. CDR3 sequence reads: CASSPSNYEQYF. CDR3 coding DNA: TGTGCCAGCTCACCAAGTAACTACGAGCAGTACTTC. The J gene is TRBJ2-7, the V gene TRBV18; D uncertain. V lost 2 bases and J lost 3, with 5 bases in between. The CDR3 is made up of 12 amino acids. Germline V gene sequence: CDR1 KGHSH, CDR2 LQKENI.

The chain couples TRBV24-1 to TRBJ1-1, with D perhaps matching TRBD1 (6 bases). The CDR3 has 13 amino acids. Looked up from germline, CDR1 is KGHDR and CDR2 is SFDVKD. V was cut by 7 bases and J by 5 bases, with 13 bases left in between. DNA of the CDR3: TGTGCCACCAGACACAGGGTTGGGACTGAAGCTTTCTTT. Residues: CATRHRVGTEAFF.

This clonotype was recorded a few times. The gene calls are TRBV5-5 and TRBJ2-5; TRBD1 might be the D (6 bases). The V and J ends lost 5 bases and 5 bases respectively, with 25 bases between them. CDR1 and CDR2 from the germline V gene are SGHKS and YYEKEE (reference sequence). This CDR3 region has 17 residues. The CDR3 here is CASSPARGPFSRETQYF. In DNA form, the CDR3 reads TGTGCCAGCAGTCCAGCCAGGGGCCCATTCTCTCGGGAGACCCAGTACTTC.

The chain joins TRBV30 to TRBJ1-2; the D gene is possibly TRBD1 (6 bases). The V gene lost 2 bases and the J gene lost 4 bases, with 26 bases spanning the gap. The CDR3 is made up of 18 amino acids. Germline CDR1 reads GTSNPN; CDR2 reads SVGIG (reference sequence). CDR3 sequence (DNA): TGTGCCTGGAGTCCTTCCCCAAACGCGGGGAAGGACAGCTATGGCTACACCTTC. Translating gives CAWSPSPNAGKDSYGYTF.

This clonotype was seen at least ten times. The chain recombines TRBV18 with TRBJ1-1, with D unclear. From germline, CDR1 is KGHSH and CDR2 LQKENI. The CDR3 extends over 15 amino acids. V gave up 4 bases and J gave up 1 base, with 13 bases separating them. The CDR3 reads CASSQRQAANTEAFF. DNA for the CDR3: TGTGCCAGCTCACAGAGGCAGGCAGCGAACACTGAAGCTTTCTTT.

This clonotype has only a few counts. V usage is TRBV11-2 and J usage is TRBJ2-5; 10 nucleotides agree with TRBD2. The CDR3 is 18 amino acids. Germline lookup yields CDR1 SGHAT and CDR2 FQNNGV. J was trimmed by 4 bases and V by 4 bases; bases with no gene match: 15. This chain's CDR3 is CASSYGVLAGALRETQYF. Written as DNA, the CDR3 is TGTGCCAGCAGCTACGGGGTCCTAGCGGGGGCCCTAAGAGAGACCCAGTACTTC.

This clonotype was picked up many times. The chain is built from TRBV2 and TRBJ2-5, with TRBD2 matching over 12 bases. This CDR3 is built from 14 residues. Germline loops: CDR1 SNHLY, CDR2 FYNNEI. Trimming at V came to 7 bases and at J to 5 bases, leaving 5 bases not matched to a gene. This CDR3 reads CASMSSGRAETQYF. DNA of the CDR3: TGTGCCAGCATGTCTAGCGGGAGGGCGGAGACCCAGTACTTC.

The table lists this clonotype with many counts. This chain links TRBV6-2 or TRBV6-3 with TRBJ1-3; D not resolved. CDR3 size: 15 residues. Germline CDR1 is MNHEY and CDR2 is SVGEGT. The V end was cut by 4 bases, the J end by 0 bases, with 10 bases between. The CDR3: CASSSQTSSGNTIYF. Written as DNA, the CDR3 is TGTGCCAGCAGTTCGCAGACGAGCTCTGGAAACACCATATATTTT.

There are many counts of this clonotype. The chain couples TRBV28 to TRBJ1-2; 7 bases align to TRBD1. Trimming removed 6 bases from V and 4 bases from J; junction bases left unmatched: 5. The germline V gene has CDR1 MDHEN and CDR2 SYDVKM. CDR3 length: 13 amino acids. The chain's CDR3 is CASRSGTAYGYTF. In nucleotides, the CDR3 is TGTGCCAGCAGATCCGGGACAGCCTATGGCTACACCTTC.

This clonotype has a count of ten or more. The rearrangement joins TRBV6-5 to TRBJ1-2; the D is unclear. Trimming left V 6 bases short and J 7 bases short, with 12 bases between. This CDR3 has 12 amino acids. In germline, CDR1 is MNHEY, CDR2 SVGAGI. The CDR3 DNA reads TGTGCCAGCAGACTCGGGGATTTTGGCTACACCTTC. It is translated as CASRLGDFGYTF.

For this clonotype: This may be a read error, as it is one base from a much larger clone. This rearrangement joins TRBV6-1 to TRBJ2-5, with a tentative D call TRBD1 (5 bases). Germline V gene sequence: CDR1 MNHNS, CDR2 SASEGT. This CDR3 spans 11 amino acids. DNA of the CDR3: TGTGCCTGCAGGGCCAGGGAGACCCAGTACTTC. Translating gives CACRARETQYF.

This clonotype came up many times. The chain joins TRBV28 to TRBJ1-2; a weak D match, TRBD1 (5 bases). Trimming stripped 1 base from V and 6 bases from J, with 9 bases between. From germline, CDR1 is MDHEN and CDR2 SYDVKM. This CDR3 contains 13 residues. The CDR3 spells CASSLSGKDGYTF. CDR3 nucleotides: TGTGCCAGCAGTTTATCAGGGAAGGATGGCTACACCTTC.

On this clonotype itself: A much larger clone lies one base from this, so it may be a read error. The J gene is TRBJ2-2, the V gene TRBV6-2 or TRBV6-3, with 7 positions matching TRBD2. CDR3 size: 13 residues. The germline CDR1 and CDR2 sequences are MNHEY and SVGEGT. The CDR3 spells CTSGTFHPGELFF. The DNA of the CDR3 is TGTACCAGCGGGACTTTCCACCCCGGGGAGCTGTTTTTT.

Only a few counts were recorded for this clonotype. The chain carries TRBV3-1 and TRBJ1-1; the match to TRBD1 covers 7 bases. The V gene's germline CDR1 is LGHDT and CDR2 YNNKEL (reference sequence). J was trimmed by 8 bases and V by 3 bases; bases with no gene match: 9. The CDR3 is 14 residues long. The CDR3 here is CASSQTGSGKEAFF. The CDR3 DNA follows: TGTGCCAGCAGCCAGACAGGGTCGGGCAAGGAAGCTTTCTTT. The whole variable domain, remainder taken from reference TRBV3-1 and TRBJ1-1, is DTAVSQTPKYLVTQMGNDKSIKCEQNLGHDTMYWYKQDSKKFLKIMFSYNNKELIINETVPNRFSPKSPDKAHLNLHINSLELGDSAVYFCASSQTGSGKEAFFGQGTRLTVV.

This clonotype came up a few times. This may be a read error: a much more frequent sequence differs by one nucleotide. The rearrangement joins TRBV7-9 to TRBJ1-6; no clear D gene. The CDR3 is 13 residues long. Germline lookup yields CDR1 SEHNR and CDR2 FQNEAQ (reference sequence). The DNA for the CDR3 is TGTGCCAGCAGCTTATATGGGGATTCACACCTCCACTTT. Encoded protein: CASSLYGDSHLHF.

A few counts support this clonotype. With a much larger clone just one base away, this may be a read error. The genes are TRBV5-1 and TRBJ2-7; no clear D gene. The germline V gene has CDR1 SGHRS and CDR2 YFSETQ. Trimming shortened V by 4 bases and J by 0 bases, and 11 bases separated the two germline ends. CDR3 length: 14 amino acids. The CDR3 coding sequence is TGCGCCAGCAGCCCCGCAAACAACTCCTACGAGCAGTACTTC. As protein: CASSPANNSYEQYF.

The chain joins TRBV11-2 to TRBJ2-7; possibly TRBD1 or TRBD2 for D (5 bases each). This CDR3 is 15 amino acids long. The V end was cut by 5 bases, the J end by 4 bases, with 18 bases between. CDR1 and CDR2 (germline): SGHAT, FQNNGV. This CDR3 is CASSLGGGSWYEQYF. CDR3 DNA sequence: TGTGCCAGCAGCCTAGGTGGGGGTAGTTGGTACGAGCAGTACTTC. Variable domain in full (rest from reference TRBV11-2 and TRBJ2-7): EAGVAQSPRYKIIEKRQSVAFWCNPISGHATLYWYQQILGQGPKLLIQFQNNGVVDDSQLPKDRFSAERLKGVDSTLKIQPAKLEDSAVYLCASSLGGGSWYEQYFGPGTRLTVT.

At least ten counts were recorded for this clonotype. The V call is TRBV11-3, the J call TRBJ2-5; D gene ambiguous. CDR1 and CDR2 from the germline V gene are SGHNT and YENEEA. Trimming left V 4 bases short and J 4 bases short, with 13 bases between. This CDR3 contains 14 residues. The CDR3 is CASSSGPHRETQYF. DNA of the CDR3: TGTGCCAGCAGCTCGGGCCCTCACCGAGAGACCCAGTACTTC.

There are many counts of this clonotype. The gene calls are TRBV4-3 and TRBJ1-1, with a possible D match to TRBD1 (5 bases). CDR3 length equals 13 residues. The V end was cut by 6 bases, the J end by 5 bases, with 13 bases between. Per the germline V gene, CDR1 is LGHNA and CDR2 is YSLEER. DNA of the CDR3: TGCGCCAGCAGTCAGGGAGGAAGGACTGAAGCTTTCTTT. Its protein product is CASSQGGRTEAFF.

V gene TRBV12-3 or TRBV12-4 combines with J gene TRBJ2-5; 9 nucleotides align to TRBD2. Losses at the gene ends were 4 bases for V and 2 bases for J; bases not matched to a gene: 5. The CDR3 consists of 15 residues. In nucleotides, the CDR3 is TGTGCCAGCAGTTCTGGGACTAGCCTTCAAGAGACCCAGTACTTC. Protein product: CASSSGTSLQETQYF.

This clonotype was observed at least ten times. The chain combines TRBV12-3 or TRBV12-4 with TRBJ2-7; 7 nucleotides match TRBD1. CDR3 length: 14 amino acids. V lost 5 bases, J lost 4 bases, and 8 bases stayed unmatched. In DNA form, the CDR3 reads TGTGCCAGCAGTCACCGGGACAGCCAATACGAGCAGTACTTC. Translating gives CASSHRDSQYEQYF.

This clonotype was seen a few times. The CDR3 DNA is TGCGCCAGCAGCCCAGGACAAGAAGTGGATGGCTACACCTTC. This codes for CASSPGQEVDGYTF. This rearrangement joins TRBV5-1 to TRBJ1-2; D is possibly TRBD1 (5 bases). The CDR3 runs 14 residues. Germline V gene data show CDR1 as SGHRS and CDR2 as YFSETQ. The germline V and J ends were trimmed by 4 bases and 6 bases, with 16 bases remaining between them. Full variable domain (rest looked up from reference TRBV5-1 and TRBJ1-2): KAGVTQTPRYLIKTRGQQVTLSCSPISGHRSVSWYQQTPGQGLQFLFEYFSETQRNKGNFPGRFSGRQFSNSRSEMNVSTLELGDSALYLCASSPGQEVDGYTFGSGTRLTVV.

This clonotype was counted ten times or more. The chain joins TRBV6-2 or TRBV6-3 to TRBJ2-7, with TRBD2 identical over 9 bases. The CDR3 extends over 15 amino acids. The trim removed 10 bases at V and 1 base at J, leaving 11 bases unmatched. CDR1 MNHEY and CDR2 SVGEGT come from the germline V gene. CDR3 sequence (DNA): TGTGCCACGGACCATCCTAGCGGGACGTCCTACGAGCAGTACTTC. As protein: CATDHPSGTSYEQYF.

This clonotype was detected ten times or more. The genes are TRBV6-2 or TRBV6-3 and TRBJ2-7; TRBD2 matches at 9 bases. Trimming at V came to 7 bases and at J to 0 bases, leaving 7 bases not matched to a gene. This CDR3 spans 15 amino acids. CDR1 and CDR2 from the germline V gene are MNHEY and SVGEGT. Written as DNA, the CDR3 is TGTGCCAGCAACAAACCGACTAGCGGCTCCTACGAGCAGTACTTC. Its translation is CASNKPTSGSYEQYF.

The table lists this clonotype with many counts. V and J are TRBV7-8 and TRBJ1-5; D is possibly TRBD1 (5 bases). CDR1 and CDR2 (germline): SGHVS, FQNEAQ. The CDR3 has 15 residues. Trimming pared 0 bases from V and 2 bases from J, leaving 8 bases between. CDR3 coding DNA: TGTGCCAGCAGCTTAGCAACAGGTCGCAATCAGCCCCAGCATTTT. Its protein product is CASSLATGRNQPQHF.

The chain couples TRBV10-3 to TRBJ2-5; D is uncertain. This CDR3 has 13 residues. CDR1 is ENHRY and CDR2 is SYGVKD in the germline V gene. V lost 11 bases, J lost 3 bases, and 16 bases lay in between. This CDR3 reads CALQKPPEETQYF. CDR3 sequence (DNA): TGTGCCCTTCAGAAACCCCCTGAAGAGACCCAGTACTTC.